The clone carrying this T cell receptor beta chain showed up just a few times. These data are taken from a study of T-cell memory formation after mild COVID-19. In TCRdb, the 5' RACE reads were re-called with MiXCR into one record per CDR3 protein. The sample consists of 280,000 or so distinct CDR3 sequences, 8% to 9% of them appearing once. Germline V gene sequence: CDR1 SGHVS, CDR2 FNYEAQ. There are 14 residues in the CDR3. The trim removed 3 bases at V and 9 bases at J, leaving 6 bases unmatched. This chain connects TRBV7-6 to TRBJ2-1, with TRBD1 identical over 9 bases. Sequencing input: PBMCs or a T cell subset sorted from them (not recorded which). The clonotype comes from a man aged 18 to 29 who had mild COVID-19 (a few samples of this study predate the infection). Cell type and time point are not known. The CDR3 loop reads CASSLLTGGGEQFF. CDR3 bases: TGTGCCAGCAGCTTGTTAACAGGGGGCGGTGAGCAGTTCTTC.